Each of the 2 T cell receptor beta chains below was sequenced from the same sample in a study of cytomegalovirus exposure and HLA in healthy donors. 13 Jbeta primers and 60 Vbeta primers were used for the PCR. Here immunoSEQ multiplex PCR was the method, and the copy in TCRdb shows in-frame clones only, minus some. Here the sample spans 85,000 to 120,000 clones, 60% to 75% being singletons. Sequencing was done on a sample of PBMCs. These receptors were collected from a male donor in good health and CMV-seropositive.

Details on this clone: Other DNA sequences within the sample encode an identical CDR3. The chain employs TRBV20-1 and TRBJ2-7; maybe TRBD1 (5 bases). CDR3 size: 11 residues. Germline CDR1 and CDR2: DFQATT and SNEGSKA (reference sequence). V shed 5 bases and J shed 5 bases, with 10 bases lying between them. The CDR3 loop reads CSAPGSDEQYF. The CDR3, as DNA: TGCAGTGCTCCAGGGTCTGACGAGCAGTACTTC.

This rearrangement joins TRBV7-2 to TRBJ2-5; D might be TRBD2 (6 bases). CDR3 length equals 14 residues. V lost 1 base to trimming and J lost 4 bases, with 10 bases between them. CDR1 and CDR2 from the germline V gene are SGHTA and FQGNSA. CDR3 residues: CASSLGDFIETQYF. The CDR3, as DNA: TGTGCCAGCAGCTTAGGGGACTTCATAGAGACCCAGTACTTC.